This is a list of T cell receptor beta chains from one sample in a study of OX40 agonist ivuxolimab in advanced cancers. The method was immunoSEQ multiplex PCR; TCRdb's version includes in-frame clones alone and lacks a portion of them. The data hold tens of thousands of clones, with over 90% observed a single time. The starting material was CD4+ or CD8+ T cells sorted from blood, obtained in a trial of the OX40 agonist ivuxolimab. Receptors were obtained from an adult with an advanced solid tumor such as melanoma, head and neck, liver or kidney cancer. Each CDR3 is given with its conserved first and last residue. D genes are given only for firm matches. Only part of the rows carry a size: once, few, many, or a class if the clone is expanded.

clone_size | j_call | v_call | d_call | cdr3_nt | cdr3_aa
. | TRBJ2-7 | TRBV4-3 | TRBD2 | TGCGCCAGCAGCCAAGATATAGCGGGAGGCTTCTTGGGCGAGCAGTACTTC | CASSQDIAGGFLGEQYF
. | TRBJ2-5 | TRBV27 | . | TGTGCCAGCAGTCGCCACGGACAGACGCAAGAGACCCAGTACTTC | CASSRHGQTQETQYF
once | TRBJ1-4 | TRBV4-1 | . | TGCGCCAGCAGCGGGACCGAGGAACTGTTTTTT | CASSGTEELFF
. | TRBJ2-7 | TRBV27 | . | TGTGCCAGCAGTTTATCCCAGGTTCCGCCGCACGAGCAGTACTTC | CASSLSQVPPHEQYF
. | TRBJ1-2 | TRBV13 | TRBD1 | TGTGCCAGCAGCGATAGGAGGACAGGGGGTTTAGATGGCTACACCTTC | CASSDRRTGGLDGYTF
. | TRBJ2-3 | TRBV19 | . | TGTGCCAGTAGTATTTCGCGGGACAGCGTCACAGATACGCAGTATTTT | CASSISRDSVTDTQYF
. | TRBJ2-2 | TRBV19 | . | TGTGCCAGCAGTCTAACCGGGGAGCTGTTTTTT | CASSLTGELFF
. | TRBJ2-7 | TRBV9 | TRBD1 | TGTGCCAGCTCAGGGGCAGGGGGCTACGAGCAGTACTTC | CASSGAGGYEQYF
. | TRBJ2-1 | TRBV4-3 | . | TGCGCCAGCAGCCAAGGTCTACTGGAGGGCAGTACCAATGAGCAGTTCTTC | CASSQGLLEGSTNEQFF
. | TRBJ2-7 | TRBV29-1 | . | TGCAGCGTTGTTCCCGAAGCCTACGAGCAGTACTTC | CSVVPEAYEQYF
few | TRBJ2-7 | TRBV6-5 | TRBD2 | TGTGCCAGCAGAACTAGCGGAAAGTTCTACGAGCAGTACTTC | CASRTSGKFYEQYF
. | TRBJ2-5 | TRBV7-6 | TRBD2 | TGTGCCAGCAGCTTAGCGGGAGGGCCCTCAGAGACCCAGTACTTC | CASSLAGGPSETQYF
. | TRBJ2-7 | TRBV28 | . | TGTGCCAGCAGTTTACCGCGGATATACGAGCAGTACTTC | CASSLPRIYEQYF
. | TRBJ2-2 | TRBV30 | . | TGTGCCTGGAGTGTATTCGCGAGCGAGACCGGGGAGCTGTTTTTT | CAWSVFASETGELFF
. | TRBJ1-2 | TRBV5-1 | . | TGCGCCAGCAGCTTGGCGGGCCTAACTAACTATGGCTACACCTTC | CASSLAGLTNYGYTF
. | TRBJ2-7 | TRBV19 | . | TGTGCCAGTAGTCCCGGGTTACGGTACGAGCAGTACTTC | CASSPGLRYEQYF
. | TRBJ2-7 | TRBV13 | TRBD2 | TGTGCCAGCAGCTTGGGGACTAGCGGGAGGAACGAGCAGTACTTC | CASSLGTSGRNEQYF
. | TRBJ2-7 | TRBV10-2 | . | TGCGCCAGCAGCAGACGGGACCGGGGGTTTTACGAGCAGTACTTC | CASSRRDRGFYEQYF
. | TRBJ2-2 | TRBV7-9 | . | TGTGCCAGCAGCTTATTTGACGGGGAGCTGTTTTTT | CASSLFDGELFF
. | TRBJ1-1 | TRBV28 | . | TGTGCCGGGCGGGAGACTCGGTACACTGAAGCTTTCTTT | CAGRETRYTEAFF
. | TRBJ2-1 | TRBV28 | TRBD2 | TGTGCCAGCAGTTTATTAGCGGGCCAAGCCTACAATGAGCAGTTCTTC | CASSLLAGQAYNEQFF
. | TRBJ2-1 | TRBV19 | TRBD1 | TGTGCCAGTAGTATAGTCATCGGGACAGGGCGGTCCTACAATGAGCAGTTCTTC | CASSIVIGTGRSYNEQFF
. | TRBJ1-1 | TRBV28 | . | TGTGCCAGCAGTAGAGGGGACGTTATGAACACTGAAGCTTTCTTT | CASSRGDVMNTEAFF
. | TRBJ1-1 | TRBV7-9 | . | TGTGCCAGCAGCCCTGTAGAGGGCGCGGGGGCTTTCTTT | CASSPVEGAGAFF
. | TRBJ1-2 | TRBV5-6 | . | TGTGCCAGCAGCTGGGCTACGGACGGGTATGGCTACACCTTC | CASSWATDGYGYTF
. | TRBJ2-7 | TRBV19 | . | TGTGCCAGTAGTATCGGTTTTAGCGGCTCCTACGAGCAGTACTTC | CASSIGFSGSYEQYF
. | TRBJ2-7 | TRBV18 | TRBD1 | TGTGCCAGCTCACCAGGCCGACAGGGAACCTACGAGCAGTACTTC | CASSPGRQGTYEQYF
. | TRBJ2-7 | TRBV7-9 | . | TGTGCCAGCAGCTTGCCCCCCCCGGGGCCCTACGAGCAGTACTTC | CASSLPPPGPYEQYF
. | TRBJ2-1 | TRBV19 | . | TGTGCCAGTAGTATAGGTTTAAGCTCCTACAATGAGCAGTTCTTC | CASSIGLSSYNEQFF
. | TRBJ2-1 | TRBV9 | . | TGTGCCAGCAGCGGGTTAGGGGGGTTTGAGCAGTTCTTC | CASSGLGGFEQFF
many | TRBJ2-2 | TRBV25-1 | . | TGTGCCAGCAGTGAGAGGGACACCGGGGAGCTGTTTTTT | CASSERDTGELFF
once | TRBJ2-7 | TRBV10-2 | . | TGCGCCAGCAGTGAGTCAGGGGGAACCCACCTCTGGGAGCAGTACTTC | CASSESGGTHLWEQYF
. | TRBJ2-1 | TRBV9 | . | TGTGCCAGCAGCGTAGGGGGCTCCTACAATGAGCAGTTCTTC | CASSVGGSYNEQFF
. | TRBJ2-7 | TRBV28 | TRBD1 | TGTGCCAGCACCTCGGGACAGGACTACGAGCAGTACTTC | CASTSGQDYEQYF
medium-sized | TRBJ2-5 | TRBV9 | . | TGTGCCAGCAGTCATGACCAGAAACAAGAGACCCAGTACTTC | CASSHDQKQETQYF
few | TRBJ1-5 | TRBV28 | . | TGTGCCAGCAGTTTATATAGGGGAAGCCAGCCCCAGCATTTT | CASSLYRGSQPQHF
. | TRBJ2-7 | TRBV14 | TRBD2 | TGTGCCAGCAGCCCCGGGGGGGGCAGCTACGAGCAGTACTTC | CASSPGGGSYEQYF